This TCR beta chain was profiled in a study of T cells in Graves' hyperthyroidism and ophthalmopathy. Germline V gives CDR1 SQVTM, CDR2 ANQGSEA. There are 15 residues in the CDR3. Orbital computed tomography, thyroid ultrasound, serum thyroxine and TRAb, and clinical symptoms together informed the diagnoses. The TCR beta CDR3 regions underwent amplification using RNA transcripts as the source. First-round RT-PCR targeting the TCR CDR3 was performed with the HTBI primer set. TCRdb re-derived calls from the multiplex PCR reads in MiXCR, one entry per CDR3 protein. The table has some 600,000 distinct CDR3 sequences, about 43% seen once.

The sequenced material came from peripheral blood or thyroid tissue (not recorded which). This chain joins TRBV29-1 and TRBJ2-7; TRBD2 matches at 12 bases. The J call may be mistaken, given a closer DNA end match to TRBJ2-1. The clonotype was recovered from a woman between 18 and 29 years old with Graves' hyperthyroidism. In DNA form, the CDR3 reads TGCAGCGTAACCTCTAGCGGGAGGGCCGACAATGAGCAGTTCTTC. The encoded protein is CSVTSSGRADNEQFF.